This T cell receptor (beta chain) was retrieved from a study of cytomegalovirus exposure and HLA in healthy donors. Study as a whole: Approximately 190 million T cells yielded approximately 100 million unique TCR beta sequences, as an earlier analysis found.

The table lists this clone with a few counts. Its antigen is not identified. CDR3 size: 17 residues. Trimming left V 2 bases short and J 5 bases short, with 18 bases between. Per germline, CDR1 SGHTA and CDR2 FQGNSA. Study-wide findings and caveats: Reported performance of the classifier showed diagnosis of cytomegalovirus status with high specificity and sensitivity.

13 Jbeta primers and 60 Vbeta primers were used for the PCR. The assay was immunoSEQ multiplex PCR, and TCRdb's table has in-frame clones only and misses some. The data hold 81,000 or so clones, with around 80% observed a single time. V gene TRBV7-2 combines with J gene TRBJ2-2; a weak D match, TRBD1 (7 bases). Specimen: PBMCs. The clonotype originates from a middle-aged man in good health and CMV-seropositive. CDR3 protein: CASSLSLIRGVTGELFF. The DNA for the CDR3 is TGTGCCAGCAGCTTATCCCTAATCAGGGGGGTTACCGGGGAGCTGTTTTTT.